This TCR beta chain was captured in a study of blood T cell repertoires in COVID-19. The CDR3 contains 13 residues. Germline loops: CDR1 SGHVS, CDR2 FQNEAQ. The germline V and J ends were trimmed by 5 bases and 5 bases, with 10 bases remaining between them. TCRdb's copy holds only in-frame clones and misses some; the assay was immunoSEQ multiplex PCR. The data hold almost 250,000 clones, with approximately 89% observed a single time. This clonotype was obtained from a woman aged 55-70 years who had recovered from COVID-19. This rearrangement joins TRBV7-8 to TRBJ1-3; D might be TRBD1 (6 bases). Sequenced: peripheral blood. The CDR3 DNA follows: TGTGCCAGCAGCCCGGGGGGGCGAAACACCATATATTTT. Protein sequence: CASSPGGRNTIYF. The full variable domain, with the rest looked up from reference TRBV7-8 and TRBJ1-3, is GAGVSQSPRYKVAKRGQDVALRCDPISGHVSLFWYQQALGQGPEFLTYFQNEAQLDKSGLPSDRFFAERPEGSVSTLKIQRTQQEDSAVYLCASSPGGRNTIYFGEGSWLTVV.